These 5 T cell receptor beta chains originate from one sample sequenced in a study of beta chain features in type 1 diabetes (dated by TCRdb to the late 2010s). The library was built by means of the immunoSEQ multiplex PCR assay. The entire isolated RNA was reverse transcribed using the High Capacity cDNA Reverse Transcription Kit, and thus expressed TCRB transcripts were sequenced. TCRdb re-hosts the immuneACCESS table, in-frame sequences only. Its copies lack some clones; in the studies checked, an unresolved V gene accounts for under half of them, and the cause for the rest is not known. The sample yields 70,000 to 90,000 clones; approximately 32% were counted once. Of the sample, over 0.35% is held by the ten largest clones. Sample: stem cell memory CD4+ T cells from blood. The meaning of the sample's cell subset or site label: stem cell-like memory CD4+ T cells. These receptors all stem from a woman aged 18-30 years in good health.

This clone was picked up many times. The chain is built from TRBV5-1 and TRBJ2-6; D possibly corresponds to TRBD2 (5 bases). Trimming cost V 4 bases and J 0 bases, with 8 bases left between them. CDR3 length equals 15 residues. Germline V gene lookup returns CDR1 SGHRS and CDR2 YFSETQ. This CDR3 is CASSRGGSGANVLTF. CDR3 bases: TGCGCCAGCAGCCGGGGTGGCTCTGGGGCCAACGTCCTGACTTTC.

As regards this clone: This sample also contains other DNA sequences that code for the same CDR3. The chain is built from TRBV7-9 and TRBJ2-1; TRBD1 agrees at 8 bases. Germline V gives CDR1 SEHNR, CDR2 FQNEAQ (reference sequence). Trimming at V came to 1 base and at J to 4 bases, leaving 0 bases not matched to a gene. The CDR3 has 14 amino acids. CDR3 nucleotide sequence: TGTGCCAGCAGCTTAGGACAGGGGTACAATGAGCAGTTCTTC. As protein: CASSLGQGYNEQFF. Supplemented by reference TRBV7-9 and TRBJ2-1, the full variable domain reads DTGVSQNPRHKITKRGQNVTFRCDPISEHNRLYWYRQTLGQGPEFLTYFQNEAQLEKSRLLSDRFSAERPKGSFSTLEIQRTEQGDSAMYLCASSLGQGYNEQFFGPGTRLTVL.

This rearrangement joins TRBV2 to TRBJ1-5; D remains ambiguous. The V and J ends lost 6 bases and 8 bases respectively, with 14 bases between them. Germline V gene lookup returns CDR1 SNHLY and CDR2 FYNNEI. This CDR3 contains 13 residues. The chain's CDR3 is CASRIRGGEPQHF. The CDR3 DNA is TGTGCCAGCAGGATTAGAGGTGGAGAGCCCCAGCATTTT.

This clone was recorded many times. This CDR3 reads CASSGGEGYTF. The CDR3 DNA is TGTGCCAGCTCCGGGGGAGAAGGCTACACCTTC. The V gene is TRBV18, the J gene TRBJ1-2, with a tentative D call TRBD1 (5 bases). In germline, CDR1 is KGHSH, CDR2 LQKENI. This CDR3 comprises 11 residues. V shed 6 bases and J shed 8 bases, with 10 bases lying between them.

This clone turned up a few times. The chain couples TRBV18 to TRBJ1-1, with 8 bases matching TRBD1. Germline V gene lookup returns CDR1 KGHSH and CDR2 LQKENI. V lost 4 bases to trimming and J lost 3 bases; unmatched junction nucleotides: 7. This CDR3 has 15 amino acids. CDR3 amino acids: CASSRSTQGDTEAFF. Here the CDR3 DNA reads TGTGCCAGCTCACGGAGCACACAGGGGGACACTGAAGCTTTCTTT.